Following are 16 T cell receptor beta chains from one sample sequenced in a study of early T cells in non-severe SARS-CoV-2 infection. TCRdb analysed the 5' RACE reads with MiXCR anew, one entry per CDR3 protein. The sample comprises approximately 50,000 distinct CDR3 sequences, about 10% of which are singletons, and around 14% rests with the top ten. Sequences were obtained from whole blood. Source of these receptors: an adult who was a healthcare worker with PCR-confirmed SARS-CoV-2 infection or an uninfected control (not recorded which).

The V and J genes are TRBV28 and TRBJ2-1; D gene unclear. Germline assignment: CDR1 MDHEN and CDR2 SYDVKM. This CDR3 is built from 15 residues. The V gene lost 5 bases and the J gene lost 4 bases, with 15 bases spanning the gap. The CDR3 here is CASSPRVPSYNEQFF. The CDR3 DNA sequence: TGTGCCAGCAGTCCCCGAGTGCCGTCATACAATGAGCAGTTCTTC.

A few counts support this clonotype. The chain links TRBV29-1 to TRBJ2-1; 9 bases line up with TRBD1. CDR3 length: 12 residues. Trimming at V came to 7 bases and at J to 8 bases, leaving 6 bases not matched to a gene. Germline V gives CDR1 SQVTM, CDR2 ANQGSEA. DNA of the CDR3: TGCAGCGGCTCGGGACAGGGCTATGAGCAGTTCTTC. It is translated as CSGSGQGYEQFF.

This clonotype was seen a few times. The gene calls are TRBV27 and TRBJ2-6; D may match TRBD1 or TRBD2 (6 bases each). This CDR3 has 15 residues. V lost 3 bases to trimming and J lost 2 bases, with 8 bases between them. Germline V lookup: CDR1 MNHEY, CDR2 SMNVEV (reference sequence). The CDR3 loop is CASSFGGPGANVLTF. The CDR3, as DNA: TGTGCCAGCAGTTTTGGGGGGCCTGGGGCCAACGTCCTGACTTTC.

At least ten counts were recorded for this clonotype. The V and J genes are TRBV13 and TRBJ2-1; 9 bases fit TRBD2. The ends lost 3 bases at V and 5 bases at J; junction bases unmatched: 11. CDR3 size: 17 residues. CDR1 PRHDT and CDR2 FYEKMQ come from the germline V gene (reference sequence). CDR3 sequence: CASSLTPLAGRNNEQFF. The DNA for the CDR3 is TGTGCCAGCAGCTTGACCCCGCTAGCGGGAAGGAACAATGAGCAGTTCTTC. Drawing the rest from reference TRBV13 and TRBJ2-1, the complete variable domain is AAGVIQSPRHLIKEKRETATLKCYPIPRHDTVYWYQQGPGQDPQFLISFYEKMQSDKGSIPDRFSAQQFSDYHSELNMSSLELGDSALYFCASSLTPLAGRNNEQFFGPGTRLTVL.

There are many counts of this clonotype. The chain uses TRBV7-3 and TRBJ2-3; no clear D gene. The CDR3 spans 13 residues. Germline values: CDR1 SGHTA, CDR2 FQGTGA. V shed 5 bases and J shed 3 bases, with 9 bases lying between them. This chain's CDR3 is CASSKDRTDTQYF. The DNA of the CDR3 is TGTGCCAGCAGCAAGGATCGTACAGATACGCAGTATTTT.

This clonotype has a count of ten or more. The DNA of the CDR3 is TGTGCCAGCAGCAATTGGGGGACAGTCCTTGGAAACACCATATATTTT. Protein: CASSNWGTVLGNTIYF. This chain joins TRBV21-1 and TRBJ1-3; TRBD1, as called in the table, went unchecked against the DNA. TRBV21-1 is a pseudogene locus. The length of the CDR3 is 16 residues.

This clonotype was seen only a few times. The chain joins TRBV11-2 to TRBJ1-6, with a weak D call TRBD1 (5 bases). The germline CDR1 and CDR2 sequences are SGHAT and FQNNGV. The CDR3 sequence is 16 residues long. Trimming left V 2 bases short and J 8 bases short, with 16 bases between. The CDR3 coding sequence is TGTGCCAGCAGCTTAACCGGGGGTTCGGGGGATTCACCCCTCCACTTT. Residues: CASSLTGGSGDSPLHF. Complete variable domain (other parts from reference TRBV11-2 and TRBJ1-6): EAGVAQSPRYKIIEKRQSVAFWCNPISGHATLYWYQQILGQGPKLLIQFQNNGVVDDSQLPKDRFSAERLKGVDSTLKIQPAKLEDSAVYLCASSLTGGSGDSPLHFGNGTRLTVT.

This clonotype was counted at least ten times. The rearrangement links TRBV7-9 to TRBJ2-2; 9 nucleotides line up with TRBD2. This CDR3 comprises 14 residues. Looked up from germline, CDR1 is SEHNR and CDR2 is FQNEAQ (reference sequence). The CDR3 spells CSSREGANTGELFF. CDR3 nucleotides: TGTTCGTCGCGGGAGGGTGCGAACACCGGGGAGCTGTTTTTT.

This clonotype was observed at least ten times. The J gene is TRBJ1-3, the V gene TRBV7-8; a weak D match, TRBD1 (5 bases). Germline V lookup: CDR1 SGHVS, CDR2 FQNEAQ. V was trimmed by 4 bases and J by 2 bases, leaving 18 bases between them. The CDR3 covers 17 residues. Here the CDR3 DNA reads TGTGCCAGCAGCTCCACCCCTCAGGGACTTGCTGGAAACACCATATATTTT. Translated, it gives CASSSTPQGLAGNTIYF.

This clonotype came up many times. The CDR3 loop reads CATSDLPGLSYNEQFF. As DNA, the CDR3 is TGTGCCACCAGTGATTTGCCCGGACTCTCCTACAATGAGCAGTTCTTC. The chain recombines TRBV24-1 with TRBJ2-1; perhaps TRBD2 as D (5 bases). The CDR3 sequence is 16 residues long. Per the germline V gene, CDR1 is KGHDR and CDR2 is SFDVKD. Trimming pared 0 bases from V and 0 bases from J, leaving 8 bases between.

The table lists this clonotype with a few counts. The chain carries TRBV28 and TRBJ1-3; TRBD1 is a possible D gene (5 bases). This CDR3 is built from 17 residues. V shed 4 bases and J shed 2 bases, with 18 bases lying between them. Looked up from germline, CDR1 is MDHEN and CDR2 is SYDVKM. The CDR3 here is CASSSPTGEFPGNTIYF. DNA for the CDR3: TGTGCCAGCAGTTCCCCGACGGGGGAATTTCCTGGAAACACCATATATTTT.

This clonotype was seen ten or more times. This chain connects TRBV3-1 to TRBJ1-2, with a possible D match to TRBD1 (6 bases). V lost 4 bases and J 4 bases, leaving 16 bases between the germline ends. Germline V lookup: CDR1 LGHDT, CDR2 YNNKEL (reference sequence). The CDR3 is made up of 15 amino acids. The CDR3 here is CASSPDSRGGYGYTF. The CDR3 DNA reads TGTGCCAGCAGCCCCGACAGCAGGGGTGGCTATGGCTACACCTTC.

This clonotype was observed many times. The chain couples TRBV6-5 to TRBJ2-3; D might be TRBD2 (5 bases). Trimming stripped 3 bases from V and 6 bases from J, with 13 bases between. The CDR3 sequence is 14 residues long. The germline V gene has CDR1 MNHEY and CDR2 SVGAGI. The CDR3 region is CASSYTASSDTQYF. Here the CDR3 DNA reads TGTGCCAGCAGTTATACCGCTAGCTCTGATACGCAGTATTTT.

This clonotype was recorded at least ten times. The rearrangement uses TRBV7-3 and TRBJ2-5; possible D gene TRBD1, 6 bases. CDR1 is SGHTA, CDR2 FQGTGA, per germline. Trimming stripped 2 bases from V and 2 bases from J, with 12 bases between. This CDR3 has 15 residues. CDR3 DNA: TGTGCCAGCAGCTTACGTCACAGGGAACAAGAGACCCAGTACTTC. Translating gives CASSLRHREQETQYF. Full variable domain (remainder filled in from reference TRBV7-3 and TRBJ2-5): GAGVSQTPSNKVTEKGKYVELRCDPISGHTALYWYRQSLGQGPEFLIYFQGTGAADDSGLPNDRFFAVRPEGSVSTLKIQRTERGDSAVYLCASSLRHREQETQYFGPGTRLLVL.

In regard to this clonotype: At one end, the junction sequence differs from germline, possibly due to a read error. The J gene is TRBJ2-4, the V gene TRBV4-3; 7 bases line up with TRBD2. This CDR3 has 20 residues. Per germline, CDR1 LGHNA and CDR2 YSLEER. CDR3 region: CASSQVRWAGRERTKNILYF. CDR3 nucleotide sequence: TGCGCCAGCAGCCAAGTTCGTTGGGCCGGGCGGGAGCGAACAAAAAACATTCTGTACTTC.

This clonotype was recorded at least ten times. The chain is built from TRBV12-3 or TRBV12-4 and TRBJ1-1, with TRBD1 as a possible D gene (6 bases). The V end lost 6 bases, the J end lost 2 bases, and 19 bases lay between the germline ends. The CDR3 length is 16 residues. CDR3 sequence reads: CASSPGGGGGNTEAFF. The CDR3 region has the DNA TGTGCCAGCAGCCCCGGTGGAGGGGGAGGCAACACTGAAGCTTTCTTT.